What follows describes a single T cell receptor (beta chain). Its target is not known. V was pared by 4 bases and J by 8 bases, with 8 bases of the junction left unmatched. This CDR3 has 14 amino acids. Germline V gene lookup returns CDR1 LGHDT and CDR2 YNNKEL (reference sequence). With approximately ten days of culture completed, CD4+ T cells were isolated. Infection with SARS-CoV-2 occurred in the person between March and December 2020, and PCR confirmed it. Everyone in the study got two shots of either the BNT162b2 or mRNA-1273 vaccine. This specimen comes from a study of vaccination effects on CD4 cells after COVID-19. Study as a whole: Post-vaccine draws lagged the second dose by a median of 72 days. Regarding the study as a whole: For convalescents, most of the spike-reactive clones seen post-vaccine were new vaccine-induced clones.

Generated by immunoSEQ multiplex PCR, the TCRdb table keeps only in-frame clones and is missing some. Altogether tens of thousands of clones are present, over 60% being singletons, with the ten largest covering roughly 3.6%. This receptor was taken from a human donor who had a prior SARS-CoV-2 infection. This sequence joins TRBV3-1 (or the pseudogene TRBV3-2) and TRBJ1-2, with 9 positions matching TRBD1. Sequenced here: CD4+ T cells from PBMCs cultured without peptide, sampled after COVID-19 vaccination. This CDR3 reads CASSRMGQGGGYTF. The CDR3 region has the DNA TGTGCCAGCAGCCGGATGGGACAGGGAGGGGGCTACACCTTC.